Given below is one T cell receptor beta chain in context. This sample is part of a study of shared clonotypes between healthy human individuals. Study processing details: ImmunoSEQ yielded junction-only sequences lacking quality scores, so filtering differed. TCRdb's copy holds only in-frame clones and misses some; the assay was immunoSEQ multiplex PCR. For V, J and clone size, that table is used; D and trimming come from the DNA. The table shows roughly 2.2 million clones, with around 90% occurring only once. CDR3 length: 18 residues. Trimming pared 8 bases from V and 2 bases from J, leaving 28 bases between. CDR1 is KGHSH, CDR2 LQKENI, per germline. Healthy HIV-negative adults with no recent acute infections or vaccinations were recruited as donors.

Sequenced sample: naive CD4+ T cells from PBMCs. Subset given: CD45RA+ positively selected. The genes are TRBV18 and TRBJ2-7; D possibly corresponds to TRBD1 (5 bases). The receptor was derived from a young man in good health. Some clones in this sample may be carry-over from other donors' samples. CDR3 protein: CASKSAPGHGEETYEQYF. CDR3 DNA sequence: TGTGCCAGCAAATCCGCGCCAGGGCATGGCGAGGAAACCTACGAGCAGTACTTC.